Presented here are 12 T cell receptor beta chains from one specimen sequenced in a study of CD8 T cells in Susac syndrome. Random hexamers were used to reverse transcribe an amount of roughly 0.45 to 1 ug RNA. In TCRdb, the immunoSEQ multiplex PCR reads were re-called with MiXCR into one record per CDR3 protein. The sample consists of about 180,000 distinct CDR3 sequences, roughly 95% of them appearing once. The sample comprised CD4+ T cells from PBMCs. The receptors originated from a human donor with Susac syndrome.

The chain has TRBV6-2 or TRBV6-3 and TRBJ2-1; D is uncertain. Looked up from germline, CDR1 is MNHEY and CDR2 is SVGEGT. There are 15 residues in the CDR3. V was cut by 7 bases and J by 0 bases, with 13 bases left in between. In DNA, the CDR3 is TGTGCCAGCAAGGTGTTACAAAGCTCCTACAATGAGCAGTTCTTC. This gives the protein CASKVLQSSYNEQFF.

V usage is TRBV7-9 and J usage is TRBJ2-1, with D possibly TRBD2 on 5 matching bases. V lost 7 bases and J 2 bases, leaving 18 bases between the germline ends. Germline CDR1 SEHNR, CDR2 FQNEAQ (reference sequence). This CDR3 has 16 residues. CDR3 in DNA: TGTGCCAGCACTCCGGGAACCCGGGGAACCTACAATGAGCAGTTCTTC. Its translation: CASTPGTRGTYNEQFF.

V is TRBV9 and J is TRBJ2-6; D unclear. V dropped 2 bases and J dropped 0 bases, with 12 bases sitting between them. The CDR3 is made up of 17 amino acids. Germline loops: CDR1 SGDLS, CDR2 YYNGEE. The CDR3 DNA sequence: TGTGCCAGCAGCGTGGCCCTCGGCGACTCTGGGGCCAACGTCCTGACTTTC. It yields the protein CASSVALGDSGANVLTF.

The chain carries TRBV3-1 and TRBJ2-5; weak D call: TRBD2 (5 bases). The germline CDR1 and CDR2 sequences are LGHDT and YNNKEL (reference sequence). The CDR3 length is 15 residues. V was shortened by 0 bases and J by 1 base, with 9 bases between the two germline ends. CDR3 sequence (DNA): TGTGCCAGCAGCCAAGATATGAGGGTCCAAGAGACCCAGTACTTC. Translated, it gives CASSQDMRVQETQYF.

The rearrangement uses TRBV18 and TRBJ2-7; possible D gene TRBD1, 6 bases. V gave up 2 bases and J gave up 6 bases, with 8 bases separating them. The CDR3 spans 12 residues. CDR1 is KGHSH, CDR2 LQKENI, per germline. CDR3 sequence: CASSPGGSEQYV. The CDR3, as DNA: TGTGCCAGCTCACCAGGGGGCTCCGAGCAGTACGTC.

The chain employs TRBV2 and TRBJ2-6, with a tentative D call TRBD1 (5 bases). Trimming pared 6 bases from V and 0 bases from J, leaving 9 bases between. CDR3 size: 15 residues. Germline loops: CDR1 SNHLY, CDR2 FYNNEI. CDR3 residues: CASSDQGSGANVLTF. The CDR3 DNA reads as TGTGCCAGCAGCGATCAGGGCTCTGGGGCCAACGTCCTGACTTTC.

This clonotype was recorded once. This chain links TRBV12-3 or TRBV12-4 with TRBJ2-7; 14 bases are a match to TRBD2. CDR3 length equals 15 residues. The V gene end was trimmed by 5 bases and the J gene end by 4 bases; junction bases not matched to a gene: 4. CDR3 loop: CASSGTSGSGYEQYF. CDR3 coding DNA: TGTGCCAGCAGTGGGACTAGCGGGAGTGGGTACGAGCAGTACTTC.

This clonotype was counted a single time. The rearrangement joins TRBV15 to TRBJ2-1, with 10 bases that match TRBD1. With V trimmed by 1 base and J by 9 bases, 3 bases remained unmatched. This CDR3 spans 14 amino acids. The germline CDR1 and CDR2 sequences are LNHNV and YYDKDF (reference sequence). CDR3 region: CATSRGDRGGEQFF. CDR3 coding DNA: TGTGCCACCAGCAGAGGGGACAGGGGCGGTGAGCAGTTCTTC.

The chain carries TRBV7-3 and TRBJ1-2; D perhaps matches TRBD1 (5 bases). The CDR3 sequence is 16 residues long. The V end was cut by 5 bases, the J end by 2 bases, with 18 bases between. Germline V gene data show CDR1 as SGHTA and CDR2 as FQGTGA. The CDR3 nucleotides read TGTGCCAGCAGCCCACAGGTGGGGGTTAAGAACTATGGCTACACCTTC. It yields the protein CASSPQVGVKNYGYTF.

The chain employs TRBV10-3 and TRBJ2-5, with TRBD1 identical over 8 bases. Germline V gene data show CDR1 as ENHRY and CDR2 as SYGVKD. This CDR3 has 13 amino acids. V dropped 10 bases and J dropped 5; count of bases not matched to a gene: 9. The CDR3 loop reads CATTTGVGETQYF. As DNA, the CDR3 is TGTGCCACCACGACAGGGGTAGGGGAGACCCAGTACTTC.

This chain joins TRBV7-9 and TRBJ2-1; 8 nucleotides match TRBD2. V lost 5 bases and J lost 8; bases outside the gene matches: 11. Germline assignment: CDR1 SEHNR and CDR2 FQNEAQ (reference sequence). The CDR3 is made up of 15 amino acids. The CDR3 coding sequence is TGTGCCAGCAGCAGCGGGGACGGGAGGGCCGATGAGCAGTTCTTC. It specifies CASSSGDGRADEQFF.

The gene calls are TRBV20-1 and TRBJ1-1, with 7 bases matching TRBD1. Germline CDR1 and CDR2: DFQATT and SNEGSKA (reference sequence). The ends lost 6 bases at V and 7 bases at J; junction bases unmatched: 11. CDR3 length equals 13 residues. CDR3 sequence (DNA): TGCAGTGCAGGGGGCGTGTGGGTCGGTGAAGCTTTCTTT. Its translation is CSAGGVWVGEAFF.